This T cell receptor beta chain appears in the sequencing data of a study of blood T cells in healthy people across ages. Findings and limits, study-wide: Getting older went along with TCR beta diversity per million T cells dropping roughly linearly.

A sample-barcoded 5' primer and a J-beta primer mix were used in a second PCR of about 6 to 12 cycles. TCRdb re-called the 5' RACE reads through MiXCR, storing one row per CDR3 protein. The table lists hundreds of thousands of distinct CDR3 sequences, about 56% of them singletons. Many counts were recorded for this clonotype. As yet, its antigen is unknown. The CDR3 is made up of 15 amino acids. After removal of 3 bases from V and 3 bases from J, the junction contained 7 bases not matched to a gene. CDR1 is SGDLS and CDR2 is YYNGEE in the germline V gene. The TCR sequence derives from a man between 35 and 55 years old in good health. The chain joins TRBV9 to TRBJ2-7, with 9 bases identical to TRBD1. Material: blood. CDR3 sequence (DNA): TGTGCCAGCAGCGGCGGAGGGACAGGGCTCTACGAGCAGTACTTC. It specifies CASSGGGTGLYEQYF.